This TCR beta chain was captured by sequencing in a study of shared clonotypes between healthy human individuals. V lost 5 bases and J lost 7, with 20 bases in between. The CDR3 extends over 15 amino acids. Germline loops: CDR1 SEHNR, CDR2 FQNEAQ (reference sequence). The table came from immunoSEQ multiplex PCR; TCRdb's copy has only in-frame clones and leaves some out. The data contain nearly 600,000 clones, around 95% of them singletons. CD45RO negativity and positive selection for CCR7 defined naive CD8 cells, a population that excluded terminally differentiated effector memory CD45RA+ cells. Sample: naive CD8+ T cells sorted from blood. The origin of this receptor is a woman aged 30 to 39 in good health. The gene calls are TRBV7-9 and TRBJ1-2, with D possibly TRBD1 on 5 matching bases. CDR3 sequence reads: CASSRGGPGVGGYTF. The CDR3 region has the DNA TGTGCCAGCAGCCGCGGGGGACCGGGGGTGGGTGGCTACACCTTC. Using reference TRBV7-9 and TRBJ1-2 for the parts outside the CDR3, the full variable domain is DTGVSQNPRHKITKRGQNVTFRCDPISEHNRLYWYRQTLGQGPEFLTYFQNEAQLEKSRLLSDRFSAERPKGSFSTLEIQRTEQGDSAMYLCASSRGGPGVGGYTFGSGTRLTVV.